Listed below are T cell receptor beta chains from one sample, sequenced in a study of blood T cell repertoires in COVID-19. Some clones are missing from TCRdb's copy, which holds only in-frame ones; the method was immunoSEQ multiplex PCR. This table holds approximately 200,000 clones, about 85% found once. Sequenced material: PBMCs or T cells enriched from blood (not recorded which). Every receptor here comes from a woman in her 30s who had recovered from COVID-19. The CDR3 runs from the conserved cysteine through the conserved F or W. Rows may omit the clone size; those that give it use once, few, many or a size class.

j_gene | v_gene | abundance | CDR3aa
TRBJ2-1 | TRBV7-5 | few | CAPPSGTPCNEQFF
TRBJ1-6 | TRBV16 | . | CASSLTVNSPLHF
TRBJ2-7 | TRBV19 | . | CASPPLAGYEQYF
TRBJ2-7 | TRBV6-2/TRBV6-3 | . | CASSPLPGDRQLYEQYF
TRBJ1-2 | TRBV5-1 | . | CASSLADSGVYGYTF
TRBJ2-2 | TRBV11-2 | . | CASSLERLNTGELFF
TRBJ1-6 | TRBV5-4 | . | CASSLDIPIPGNSPLHF
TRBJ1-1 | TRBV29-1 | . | CSVYITEAFF
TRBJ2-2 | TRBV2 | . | CASGQGVANTGELFF
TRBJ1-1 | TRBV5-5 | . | CASSFHRGRDMNTEAFF
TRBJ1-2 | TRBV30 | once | CAWSRTGPYGYTF
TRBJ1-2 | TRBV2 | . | CASLSRQGEHYGYTF
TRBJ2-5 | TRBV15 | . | CATSRGAGSLQETQYF
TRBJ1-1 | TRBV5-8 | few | CASSLGLNTEAFF
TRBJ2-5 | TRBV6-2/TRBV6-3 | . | CASSYPLEETQYF
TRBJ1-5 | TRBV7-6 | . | CASSQDRGYGYSNQPQHF
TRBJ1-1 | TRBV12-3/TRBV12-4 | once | CASSRTGNTEAFF
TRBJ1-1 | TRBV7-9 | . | CASSLDGALNTEAFF
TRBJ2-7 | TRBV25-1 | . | CASSEEWYEQYF
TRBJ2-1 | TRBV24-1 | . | CATSDSGTSGPGQFF
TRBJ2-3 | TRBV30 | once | CAWAGGDTQYF
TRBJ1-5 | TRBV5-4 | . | CASSSDQGARTQHF
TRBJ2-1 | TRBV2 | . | CATRGGTSGRQPYNEQFF
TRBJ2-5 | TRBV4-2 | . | CASSQVTSGTGETQYF
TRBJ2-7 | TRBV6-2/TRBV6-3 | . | CASSVTYTYEQYF
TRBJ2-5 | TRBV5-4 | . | CASSLDRVEETQYF
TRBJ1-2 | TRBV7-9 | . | CASSLGMGQSYGYTF
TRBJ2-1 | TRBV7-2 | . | CASSNSYLYGEQFF
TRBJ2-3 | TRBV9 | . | CASSVEVRGNTDTQYF
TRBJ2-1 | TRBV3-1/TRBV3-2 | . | CASSQGDYEKTYNEQFF
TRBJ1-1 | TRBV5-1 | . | CASSLRGITEAFF
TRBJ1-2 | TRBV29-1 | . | CSAEGQGANYGYTF
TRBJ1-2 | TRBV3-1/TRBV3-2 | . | CASSQDEPGGRAYGYTF
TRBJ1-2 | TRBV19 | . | CASSGTGMFTYGYTF
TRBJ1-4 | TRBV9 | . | CASSETASTNEKLFF
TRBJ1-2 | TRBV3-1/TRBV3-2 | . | CASSLRRREYYGYTF
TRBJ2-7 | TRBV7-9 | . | CASSKQAYEQYF